This T cell receptor (beta chain) was recorded in a study of technical replicates of blood from a few donors. Measured with immunoSEQ multiplex PCR; TCRdb has only the in-frame clones, and not every one. The sample has fewer than 80,000 clones, around 86% seen once. V was trimmed by 1 base and J by 1 base, leaving 5 bases between them. The length of the CDR3 is 13 residues. Germline CDR1 reads MGHRA; CDR2 reads YSYEKL. Material: PBMCs. The source of this sequence is a human donor in good health. Some clones in this sample may be carry-over from other donors' samples. The rearrangement uses TRBV4-1 and TRBJ2-7, with a possible D match to TRBD1 (5 bases). CDR3 nucleotides: TGCGCCAGCAGCCAAGCAGGGTCCTACGAGCAGTACTTC. Its protein is CASSQAGSYEQYF.